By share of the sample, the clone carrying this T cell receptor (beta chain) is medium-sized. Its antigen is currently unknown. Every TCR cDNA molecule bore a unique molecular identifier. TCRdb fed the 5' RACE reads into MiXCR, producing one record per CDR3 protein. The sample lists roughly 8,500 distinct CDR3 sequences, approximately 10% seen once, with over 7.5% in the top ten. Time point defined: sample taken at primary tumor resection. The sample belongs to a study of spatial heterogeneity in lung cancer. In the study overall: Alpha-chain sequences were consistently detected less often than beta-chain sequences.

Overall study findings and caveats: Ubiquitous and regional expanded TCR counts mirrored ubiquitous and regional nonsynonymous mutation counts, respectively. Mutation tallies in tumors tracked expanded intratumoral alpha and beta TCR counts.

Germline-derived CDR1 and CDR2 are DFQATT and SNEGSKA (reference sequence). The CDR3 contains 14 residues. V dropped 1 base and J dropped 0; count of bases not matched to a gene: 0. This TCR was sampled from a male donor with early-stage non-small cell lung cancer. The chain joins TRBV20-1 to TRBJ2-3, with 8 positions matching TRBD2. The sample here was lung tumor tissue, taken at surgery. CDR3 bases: TGCAGTGCTAGAGCTAGCGGGAGCACAGATACGCAGTATTTT. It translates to CSARASGSTDTQYF.